Each of the 7 T cell receptor beta chains below was sequenced from the same sample in a study of Graves' ophthalmopathy and Graves' hyperthyroidism. RNA served as the template for amplifying TCR beta CDR3 regions. The authors performed first-round RT-PCR with HTBI primers and then a second-round multiplex PCR. TCRdb itself ran the multiplex PCR reads through MiXCR, one entry per CDR3 protein. The sample lists a few hundred thousand distinct CDR3 sequences; about a sixth were seen once. Sequencing used peripheral blood. The receptors shown here come from an adult woman with stable Graves' hyperthyroidism.

This clonotype occurred many times. The rearrangement joins TRBV20-1 to TRBJ1-2, with a tentative D call TRBD1 (5 bases). Germline V lookup: CDR1 DFQATT, CDR2 SNEGSKA (reference sequence). With 4 bases removed from V and 3 bases from J, the gap between germline ends came to 12 bases. The CDR3 length is 13 residues. CDR3 region: CSAMAGFDYGYTF. The CDR3 nucleotides read TGCAGTGCTATGGCAGGGTTCGACTATGGCTACACCTTC.

This clonotype was picked up a small number of times. V usage is TRBV4-1 and J usage is TRBJ1-1; unclear D gene. V was clipped by 1 base and J by 1 base, with 13 bases between them. This CDR3 is built from 16 residues. Looked up from germline, CDR1 is MGHRA and CDR2 is YSYEKL. CDR3 DNA: TGCGCCAGCAGCCAAGGTCGGGCTCGGGGGAACACTGAAGCTTTCTTT. It encodes CASSQGRARGNTEAFF.

This clonotype showed up just a few times. The V gene is TRBV12-3 or TRBV12-4, the J gene TRBJ1-1; D gene ambiguous. This CDR3 comprises 13 residues. V was shortened by 7 bases and J by 0 bases, with 9 bases between the two germline ends. The CDR3 here is CASTGYMNTEAFF. CDR3 DNA: TGTGCCAGCACGGGCTATATGAACACTGAAGCTTTCTTT.

This clonotype was picked up a small number of times. This chain connects TRBV4-3 to TRBJ2-2, with D unresolved. From germline, CDR1 is LGHNA and CDR2 YSLEER. The length of the CDR3 is 15 residues. Trimming left V 0 bases short and J 4 bases short, with 9 bases between. CDR3 sequence: CASSQDRLFTGELFF. The DNA for the CDR3 is TGCGCCAGCAGCCAAGATCGACTTTTCACCGGGGAGCTGTTTTTT.

V gene TRBV11-1 combines with J gene TRBJ2-5; maybe TRBD1 (6 bases). The germline V gene has CDR1 SGHAT and CDR2 FQDESV (reference sequence). The CDR3 is 14 amino acids. V was clipped by 1 base and J by 5 bases, with 11 bases between them. CDR3 sequence: CASSLVFQGETQYF. In DNA form, the CDR3 reads TGTGCCAGCAGCTTAGTCTTCCAGGGGGAGACCCAGTACTTC. Filled out from reference TRBV11-1 and TRBJ2-5, the complete variable domain reads EAEVAQSPRYKITEKSQAVAFWCDPISGHATLYWYRQILGQGPELLVQFQDESVVDDSQLPKDRFSAERLKGVDSTLKIQPAELGDSAMYLCASSLVFQGETQYFGPGTRLLVL.

The rearrangement uses TRBV20-1 and TRBJ1-2; 8 nucleotides agree with TRBD1. V shed 5 bases and J 8 bases; nucleotides not matched to a gene: 13. Looked up from germline, CDR1 is DFQATT and CDR2 is SNEGSKA (reference sequence). This CDR3 is built from 14 residues. CDR3 in DNA: TGCAGTGCTTACGCGGACAGGGCACGCGGAGGCTACACCTTC. Protein: CSAYADRARGGYTF.

This clonotype was observed at least ten times. This may come from a read error, since a much larger clone is one base off. V usage is TRBV12-3 or TRBV12-4 and J usage is TRBJ2-7; TRBD1 matches 9 bases. The CDR3 has 16 residues. With 8 bases clipped from V and 0 bases from J, the junction kept 11 bases outside the gene matches. The CDR3 region has the DNA TGTGCCAGCGGTACTGACAGGGGGTCCGTCTCCTACGAGCAGTACTTC. It encodes CASGTDRGSVSYEQYF.